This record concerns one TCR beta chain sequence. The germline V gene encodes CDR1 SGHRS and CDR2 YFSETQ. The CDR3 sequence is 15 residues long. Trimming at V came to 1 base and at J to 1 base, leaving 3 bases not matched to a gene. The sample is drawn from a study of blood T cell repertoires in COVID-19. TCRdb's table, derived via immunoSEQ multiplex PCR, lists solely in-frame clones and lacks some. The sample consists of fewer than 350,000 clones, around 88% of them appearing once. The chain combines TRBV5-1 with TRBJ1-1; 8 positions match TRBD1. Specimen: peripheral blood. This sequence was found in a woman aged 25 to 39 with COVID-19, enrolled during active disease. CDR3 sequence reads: CASSLTGGTNTEAFF. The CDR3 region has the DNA TGCGCCAGCAGCTTGACAGGGGGGACGAACACTGAAGCTTTCTTT.